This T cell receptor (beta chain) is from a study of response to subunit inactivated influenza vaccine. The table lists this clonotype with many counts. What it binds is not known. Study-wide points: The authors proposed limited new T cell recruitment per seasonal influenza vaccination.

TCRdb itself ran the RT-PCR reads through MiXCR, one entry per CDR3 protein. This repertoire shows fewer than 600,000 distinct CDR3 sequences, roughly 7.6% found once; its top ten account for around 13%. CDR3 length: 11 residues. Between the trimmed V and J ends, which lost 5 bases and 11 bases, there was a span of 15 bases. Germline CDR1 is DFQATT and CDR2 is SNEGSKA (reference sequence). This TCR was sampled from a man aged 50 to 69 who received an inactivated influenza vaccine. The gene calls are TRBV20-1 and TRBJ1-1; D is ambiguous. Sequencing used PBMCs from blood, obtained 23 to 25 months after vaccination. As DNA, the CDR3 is TGCAGTGCTTTCGATACCCCCAGGGCTTTCTTT. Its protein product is CSAFDTPRAFF.